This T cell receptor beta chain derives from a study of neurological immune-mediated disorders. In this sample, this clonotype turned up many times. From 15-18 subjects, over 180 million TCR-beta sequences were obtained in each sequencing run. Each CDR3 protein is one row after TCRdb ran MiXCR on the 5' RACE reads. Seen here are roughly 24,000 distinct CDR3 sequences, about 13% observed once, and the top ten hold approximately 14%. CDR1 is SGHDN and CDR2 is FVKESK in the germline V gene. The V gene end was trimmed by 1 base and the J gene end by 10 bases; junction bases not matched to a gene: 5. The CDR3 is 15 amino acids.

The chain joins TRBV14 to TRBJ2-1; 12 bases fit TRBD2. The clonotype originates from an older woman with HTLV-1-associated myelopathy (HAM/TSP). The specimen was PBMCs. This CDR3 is CASSQGLAGVWEQFF. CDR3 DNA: TGTGCCAGCAGCCAAGGACTAGCGGGAGTCTGGGAGCAGTTCTTC.